This T cell receptor beta chain was sequenced for a study of cytomegalovirus exposure and HLA in healthy donors. This CDR3 contains 14 residues. Germline V gene data show CDR1 as LNHDA and CDR2 as SQIVND (reference sequence). The V segment lost 6 bases and the J segment 3 bases; nucleotides outside the gene matches: 6. In the case of this clone: Its antigen remains unidentified.

Study-level points and caveats: The authors reported that TCR beta sequences could predict HLA-A and HLA-B alleles. These predictions were accurate for most subjects in the first cohort.

The PCR had 60 Vbeta and 13 Jbeta primers. Using immunoSEQ multiplex PCR, the repertoire was profiled, and TCRdb retains in-frame clones only, with some absent. The top ten clones hold approximately 4.6% of a sample with about 77,000 clones, roughly four fifths of them seen once. The specimen was PBMCs. The TCR was taken from a man aged 35-49 years in good health and CMV-seronegative. J is TRBJ1-1 and V is TRBV19; 8 positions agree with TRBD1. This CDR3 reads CASRDRQGYTEAFF. The CDR3 DNA is TGTGCCAGTAGAGATCGACAGGGGTACACTGAAGCTTTCTTT.